These 27 T cell receptor beta chains originate from one sample sequenced in a study of long-term antiretroviral therapy in people with HIV. The assay used was immunoSEQ (version v3.0), run at survey level. Sequencing used immunoSEQ multiplex PCR; TCRdb keeps in-frame clones, though not all of them. The sample holds some 7,900 clones, about three quarters seen once. The starting material was unsorted PBMCs, obtained 0.6 years before starting antiretroviral therapy. All receptors come from a middle-aged man with HIV.

This clone turned up a few times. The J gene is TRBJ2-7, the V gene TRBV28; 7 bases line up with TRBD1. Unmatched junction bases numbered 4, after V lost 3 bases and J lost 2 bases. This CDR3 region has 14 residues. Germline-derived CDR1 and CDR2 are MDHEN and SYDVKM. The CDR3 DNA reads TGTGCCAGCAGTTTGACAGGGTTCACCTACGAGCAGTACTTC. Translating it yields CASSLTGFTYEQYF.

The CDR3 DNA reads TGTGCCAGCTCACCAATGGCCGCGAACACCGGGGAGCTGTTTTTT. Translated, it gives CASSPMAANTGELFF. The chain couples TRBV18 to TRBJ2-2, with unresolved D. The CDR3 is 15 residues long. The V end lost 2 bases, the J end lost 0 bases, and 7 bases lay between the germline ends. Germline loops: CDR1 KGHSH, CDR2 LQKENI.

The chain is built from TRBV10-2 and TRBJ2-3; 9 nucleotides match TRBD2. Germline V gene data show CDR1 as WSHSY and CDR2 as SAAADI. V was clipped by 2 bases and J by 0 bases; unmatched bases: 6. The length of the CDR3 is 17 residues. CDR3 coding DNA: TGCGCCAGCAGTGAGAGCGGGGGGCGATCTAGCACAGATACGCAGTATTTT. Protein product: CASSESGGRSSTDTQYF.

Here the CDR3 reads CASSRTGVHQPQHF. The DNA of the CDR3 is TGTGCCAGCAGTAGGACAGGGGTTCATCAGCCCCAGCATTTT. The chain joins TRBV2 to TRBJ1-5, with 9 bases that match TRBD1. With 5 bases clipped from V and 5 bases from J, the junction kept 4 bases outside the gene matches. The germline V gene has CDR1 SNHLY and CDR2 FYNNEI. The CDR3 contains 14 residues.

The rearrangement uses TRBV29-1 and TRBJ2-1, with D possibly TRBD2 on 6 matching bases. The CDR3 is 14 amino acids. Germline V gives CDR1 SQVTM, CDR2 ANQGSEA. V was pared by 7 bases and J by 5 bases, with 18 bases between. This chain's CDR3 is CSAAGQGGHNEQFF. CDR3 nucleotides: TGCAGCGCCGCCGGGCAGGGAGGCCACAATGAGCAGTTCTTC.

The chain combines TRBV27 with TRBJ2-7; 8 bases fit TRBD1. Trimming at V came to 9 bases and at J to 4 bases, leaving 8 bases not matched to a gene. The CDR3 runs 13 residues. CDR1 and CDR2 (germline): MNHEY, SMNVEV (reference sequence). The CDR3 DNA is TGTGCCAGTTCTTGGGGGACAGGTTACGAGCAGTACTTC. Translating it yields CASSWGTGYEQYF.

This clone was counted once. V usage is TRBV5-1 and J usage is TRBJ2-3; D is unclear. Per the germline V gene, CDR1 is SGHRS and CDR2 is YFSETQ. The V end lost 0 bases, the J end lost 0 bases, and 8 bases lay between the germline ends. This CDR3 region has 15 residues. The CDR3 coding sequence is TGCGCCAGCAGCTTGGCCCAAATTAGCACAGATACGCAGTATTTT. Protein: CASSLAQISTDTQYF.

This chain links TRBV7-9 with TRBJ2-7; no clear D. The CDR3 covers 14 residues. V lost 5 bases to trimming and J lost 3 bases, with 14 bases between them. Germline V gene sequence: CDR1 SEHNR, CDR2 FQNEAQ (reference sequence). The CDR3 loop reads CASSPPRIFYEQYF. CDR3 nucleotide sequence: TGTGCCAGCAGCCCTCCAAGGATTTTCTACGAGCAGTACTTC.

This chain uses TRBV11-3 with TRBJ1-5; D is unresolved. Germline V gene data show CDR1 as SGHNT and CDR2 as YENEEA. CDR3 length: 13 residues. V was trimmed by 0 bases and J by 4 bases, leaving 4 bases between them. CDR3 DNA sequence: TGTGCCAGCAGCTTAGAAGATAATCAGCCCCAGCATTTT. Its translation is CASSLEDNQPQHF.

This chain links TRBV11-2 with TRBJ1-5, with 8 bases that match TRBD1. Germline assignment: CDR1 SGHAT and CDR2 FQNNGV. The CDR3 loop spans 13 amino acids. The ends lost 3 bases at V and 7 bases at J; junction bases unmatched: 2. The CDR3, as DNA: TGTGCCAGCAGCTTGGACAGGGAACAGCCCCAGCATTTT. This gives the protein CASSLDREQPQHF.

This clone was recorded once. The chain employs TRBV27 and TRBJ2-3, with D tentatively TRBD2 (7 bases). The germline CDR1 and CDR2 sequences are MNHEY and SMNVEV (reference sequence). There are 16 residues in the CDR3. V lost 5 bases and J 4 bases, leaving 19 bases between the germline ends. CDR3 residues: CASSLETPGGPDTQYF. The CDR3 nucleotides read TGTGCCAGCAGTCTTGAGACACCGGGGGGCCCAGATACGCAGTATTTT.

V and J are TRBV4-1 and TRBJ2-1, with 14 bases identical to TRBD2. Germline trimming cut 0 bases from V and 7 bases from J; bases unmatched to any gene: 2. Germline V CDR1 and CDR2: MGHRA, YSYEKL. This CDR3 is built from 16 residues. CDR3 sequence reads: CASSQDRTSGGNEQFF. CDR3 bases: TGCGCCAGCAGCCAAGATCGGACTAGCGGGGGGAATGAGCAGTTCTTC.

The V call is TRBV5-4, the J call TRBJ2-7; the match to TRBD1 covers 8 bases. Trimming cost V 3 bases and J 3 bases; bases outside gene matches: 5. CDR1 SGHNT and CDR2 YYREEE come from the germline V gene (reference sequence). The CDR3 covers 14 residues. The CDR3 reads CASSSGQGNYEQYF. For the CDR3, the DNA is TGTGCCAGCAGCTCCGGACAGGGTAACTACGAGCAGTACTTC.

V usage is TRBV13 and J usage is TRBJ2-7; TRBD2 is a possible D gene (5 bases). The CDR3 is made up of 14 amino acids. The germline V and J ends were trimmed by 5 bases and 3 bases, with 14 bases remaining between them. Germline-derived CDR1 and CDR2 are PRHDT and FYEKMQ (reference sequence). The CDR3 spells CASSGDRGFYEQYF. CDR3 DNA sequence: TGTGCCAGCAGCGGTGATCGGGGTTTCTACGAGCAGTACTTC.

Here the CDR3 DNA reads TGTGCCAGCAGTGAAGGAGGTAGCGGGGGGAACCAAGAGACCCAGTACTTC. Its translation: CASSEGGSGGNQETQYF. The rearrangement links TRBV6-1 to TRBJ2-5; 10 bases agree with TRBD2. The CDR3 contains 17 residues. The V gene's germline CDR1 is MNHNS and CDR2 SASEGT. Unmatched junction bases numbered 5, after V lost 1 base and J lost 0 bases.

The genes are TRBV25-1 and TRBJ2-3; 9 nucleotides match TRBD2. Germline CDR1 reads MGHDK; CDR2 reads SYGVNS. J gave up 5 bases and V 1 base, and 10 bases lay outside the gene matches. This CDR3 is built from 17 residues. In DNA form, the CDR3 reads TGTGCCAGCAGTGAATCTCGAGCGGGGGGCGGGATAGATACGCAGTATTTT. It encodes CASSESRAGGGIDTQYF.

V usage is TRBV5-1 and J usage is TRBJ2-7; 12 bases match TRBD1. The J segment lost 2 bases and the V segment lost 4 bases, leaving 4 bases of the junction unmatched. The CDR3 sequence is 15 residues long. Germline CDR1 is SGHRS and CDR2 is YFSETQ. CDR3 bases: TGCGCCAGCAGCCCCGGGACAGGGGGCGCCTACGAGCAGTACTTC. It is translated as CASSPGTGGAYEQYF.

The chain links TRBV27 to TRBJ2-1; 10 bases fit TRBD2. CDR3 length: 15 amino acids. The ends lost 6 bases at V and 5 bases at J; junction bases unmatched: 7. Per germline, CDR1 MNHEY and CDR2 SMNVEV (reference sequence). Here the CDR3 reads CASSSPGTSDNEQFF. In nucleotides, the CDR3 is TGTGCCAGCAGCAGCCCCGGGACTAGCGACAATGAGCAGTTCTTC.

The J gene is TRBJ2-7, the V gene TRBV5-4; TRBD2 matches 12 bases. J gave up 4 bases and V 3 bases, and 17 bases lay outside the gene matches. There are 19 residues in the CDR3. Germline V lookup: CDR1 SGHNT, CDR2 YYREEE (reference sequence). CDR3 sequence reads: CASSSRGVATSGGGYEQYF. The CDR3 nucleotides are TGTGCCAGCAGCTCCCGCGGTGTTGCGACTAGCGGGGGCGGGTACGAGCAGTACTTC.

CDR3 protein: CATSRDGSNQPQHF. CDR3 sequence (DNA): TGTGCCACCAGCAGAGATGGGAGCAATCAGCCCCAGCATTTT. The J gene is TRBJ1-5, the V gene TRBV15; the D is unclear. V lost 0 bases and J 1 base, leaving 4 bases between the germline ends. CDR3 size: 14 residues. The germline CDR1 and CDR2 sequences are LNHNV and YYDKDF (reference sequence).

This sequence joins TRBV15 and TRBJ1-5; D remains ambiguous. CDR3 length: 13 residues. Germline-derived CDR1 and CDR2 are LNHNV and YYDKDF (reference sequence). V lost 0 bases to trimming and J lost 4 bases, with 4 bases between them. The CDR3 is CATSRDRNQPQHF. CDR3 coding DNA: TGTGCCACCAGCAGAGACAGAAATCAGCCCCAGCATTTT.

This chain links TRBV2 with TRBJ1-3, with D possibly TRBD1 on 5 matching bases. Trimming removed 3 bases at V and 3 bases at J, with 12 bases between. Germline V CDR1 and CDR2: SNHLY, FYNNEI. CDR3 length equals 15 residues. The CDR3 loop is CASSDPGSLGNTIYF. Here the CDR3 DNA reads TGTGCCAGCAGTGATCCAGGGTCACTTGGAAACACCATATATTTT.

The rearrangement links TRBV7-9 to TRBJ1-3; D remains ambiguous. This CDR3 is built from 15 residues. Germline-derived CDR1 and CDR2 are SEHNR and FQNEAQ (reference sequence). Between the trimmed V and J ends, which lost 5 bases and 4 bases, there was a span of 15 bases. The CDR3 sequence: CASSPSLEGGNTIYF. The CDR3 bases are TGTGCCAGCAGCCCCTCACTAGAAGGAGGAAACACCATATATTTT. Filled out from reference TRBV7-9 and TRBJ1-3, the complete variable domain reads DTGVSQNPRHKITKRGQNVTFRCDPISEHNRLYWYRQTLGQGPEFLTYFQNEAQLEKSRLLSDRFSAERPKGSFSTLEIQRTEQGDSAMYLCASSPSLEGGNTIYFGEGSWLTVV.

This clone was seen a single time. This chain joins TRBV19 and TRBJ1-1; D possibly corresponds to TRBD1 (6 bases). Trimming pared 5 bases from V and 0 bases from J, leaving 10 bases between. The CDR3 is 14 amino acids. Germline assignment: CDR1 LNHDA and CDR2 SQIVND (reference sequence). CDR3 nucleotides: TGTGCCAGTAGTTGGGGGGACATGAACACTGAAGCTTTCTTT. Translated: CASSWGDMNTEAFF.

J is TRBJ2-7 and V is TRBV6-1; 11 bases are shared with TRBD1. CDR1 is MNHNS, CDR2 SASEGT, per germline. The CDR3 has 15 residues. J gave up 6 bases and V 2 bases, and 6 bases lay outside the gene matches. DNA of the CDR3: TGTGCCAGCAGTGAACAGGACAGGGGGCGAATCGAGCAGTACTTC. Translating gives CASSEQDRGRIEQYF.

The genes are TRBV5-1 and TRBJ2-3; 10 bases fit TRBD2. The junction had 16 bases not matched to a gene; V was cut back by 0 bases and J by 0 bases. The CDR3 extends over 21 amino acids. The V gene's germline CDR1 is SGHRS and CDR2 YFSETQ. CDR3 DNA sequence: TGCGCCAGCAGCTTGGCGGTTTATGGGCTAGCGGGGGATTATAGCACAGATACGCAGTATTTT. This translates into CASSLAVYGLAGDYSTDTQYF.

The chain is built from TRBV29-1 and TRBJ2-2; D perhaps matches TRBD1 (6 bases). The V gene lost 4 bases and the J gene lost 0 bases, with 9 bases spanning the gap. Germline-derived CDR1 and CDR2 are SQVTM and ANQGSEA. The CDR3 is made up of 14 amino acids. The CDR3 is CSVGDMPNTGELFF. CDR3 nucleotides: TGCAGCGTTGGGGACATGCCGAACACCGGGGAGCTGTTTTTT.